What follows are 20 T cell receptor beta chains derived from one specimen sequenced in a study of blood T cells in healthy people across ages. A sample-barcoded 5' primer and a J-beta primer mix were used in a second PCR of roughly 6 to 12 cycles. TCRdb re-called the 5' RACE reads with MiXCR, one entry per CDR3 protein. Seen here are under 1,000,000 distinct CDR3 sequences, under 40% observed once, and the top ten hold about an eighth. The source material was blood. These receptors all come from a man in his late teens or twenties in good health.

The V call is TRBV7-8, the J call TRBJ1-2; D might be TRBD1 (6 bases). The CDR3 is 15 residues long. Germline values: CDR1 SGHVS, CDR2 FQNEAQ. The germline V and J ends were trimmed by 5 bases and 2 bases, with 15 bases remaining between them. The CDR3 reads CASSLGQPENYGYTF. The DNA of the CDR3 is TGTGCCAGCAGCCTCGGACAGCCAGAGAACTATGGCTACACCTTC. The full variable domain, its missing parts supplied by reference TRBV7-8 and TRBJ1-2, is GAGVSQSPRYKVAKRGQDVALRCDPISGHVSLFWYQQALGQGPEFLTYFQNEAQLDKSGLPSDRFFAERPEGSVSTLKIQRTQQEDSAVYLCASSLGQPENYGYTFGSGTRLTVV.

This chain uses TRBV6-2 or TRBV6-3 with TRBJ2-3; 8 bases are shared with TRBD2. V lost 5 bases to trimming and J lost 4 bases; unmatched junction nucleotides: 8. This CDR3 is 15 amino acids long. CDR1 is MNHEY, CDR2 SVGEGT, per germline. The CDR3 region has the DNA TGTGCCAGCAGTCAAGGGACTAGTCTTGCAGATACGCAGTATTTT. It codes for CASSQGTSLADTQYF.

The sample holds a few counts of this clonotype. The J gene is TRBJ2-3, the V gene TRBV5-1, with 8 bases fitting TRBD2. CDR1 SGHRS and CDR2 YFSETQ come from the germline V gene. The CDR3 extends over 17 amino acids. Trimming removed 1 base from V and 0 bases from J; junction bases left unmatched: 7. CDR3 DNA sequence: TGCGCCAGCAGCTTGACGGTAGCGGGGACGAGCACAGATACGCAGTATTTT. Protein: CASSLTVAGTSTDTQYF.

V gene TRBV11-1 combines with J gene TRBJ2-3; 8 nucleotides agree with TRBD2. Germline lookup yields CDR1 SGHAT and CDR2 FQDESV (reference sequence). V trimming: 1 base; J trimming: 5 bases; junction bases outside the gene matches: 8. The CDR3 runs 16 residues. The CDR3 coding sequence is TGTGCCAGCAGCTTAGTACGGGGGGGCCGAATAGATACGCAGTATTTT. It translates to CASSLVRGGRIDTQYF.

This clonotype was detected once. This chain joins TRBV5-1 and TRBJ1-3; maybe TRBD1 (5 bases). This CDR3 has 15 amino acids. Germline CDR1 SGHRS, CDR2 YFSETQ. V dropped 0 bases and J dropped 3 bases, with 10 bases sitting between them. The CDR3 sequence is CASSLAGTDGNTIYF. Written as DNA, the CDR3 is TGCGCCAGCAGCTTGGCAGGGACGGATGGAAACACCATATATTTT.

The CDR3 spells CASSLRGTSEAFF. Here the CDR3 DNA reads TGTGCCAGCAGTTTGCGGGGTACCTCTGAAGCTTTCTTT. The gene calls are TRBV12-3 or TRBV12-4 and TRBJ1-1; D gene ambiguous. Deletions cut 3 bases from V and 6 bases from J, with 11 bases between. This CDR3 region has 13 residues.

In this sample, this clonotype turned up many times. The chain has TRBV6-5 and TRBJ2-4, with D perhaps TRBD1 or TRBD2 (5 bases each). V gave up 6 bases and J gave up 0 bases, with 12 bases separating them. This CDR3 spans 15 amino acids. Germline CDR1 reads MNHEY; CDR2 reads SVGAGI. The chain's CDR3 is CASSPGPLAKNIQYF. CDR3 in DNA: TGTGCCAGCAGCCCGGGGCCTCTAGCCAAAAACATTCAGTACTTC.

Written as DNA, the CDR3 is TGCGCCAGCAGCTGGGCTAGCGCCGAGCAGTACTTC. As protein: CASSWASAEQYF. The chain is built from TRBV5-1 and TRBJ2-5, with D possibly matching TRBD2 (6 bases). The J call is in doubt because the DNA end fits TRBJ2-7 better. Germline CDR1 is SGHRS and CDR2 is YFSETQ. The CDR3 is 12 residues long.

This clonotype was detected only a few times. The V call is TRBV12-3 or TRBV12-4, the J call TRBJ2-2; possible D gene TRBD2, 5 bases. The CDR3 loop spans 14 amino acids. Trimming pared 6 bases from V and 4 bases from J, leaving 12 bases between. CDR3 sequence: CASRVGGGTGELFF. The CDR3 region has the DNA TGTGCCAGCAGGGTCGGCGGAGGCACCGGGGAGCTGTTTTTT.

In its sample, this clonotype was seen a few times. The CDR3 DNA is TGTGCCAGCAGCTTGAACAGGGGAATAAATCAGCCCCAGCATTTT. As protein: CASSLNRGINQPQHF. The V call is TRBV5-5, the J call TRBJ1-5, with 7 bases lining up with TRBD1. Germline V gives CDR1 SGHKS, CDR2 YYEKEE (reference sequence). The CDR3 extends over 15 amino acids. With V trimmed by 1 base and J by 4 bases, 5 bases remained unmatched.

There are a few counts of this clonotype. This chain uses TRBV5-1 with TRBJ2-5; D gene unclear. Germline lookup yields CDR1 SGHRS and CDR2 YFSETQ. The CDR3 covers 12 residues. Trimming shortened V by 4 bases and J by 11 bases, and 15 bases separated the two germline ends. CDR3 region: CASSLTRKEQYF. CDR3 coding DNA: TGCGCCAGCAGCCTCACACGCAAGGAGCAGTACTTC.

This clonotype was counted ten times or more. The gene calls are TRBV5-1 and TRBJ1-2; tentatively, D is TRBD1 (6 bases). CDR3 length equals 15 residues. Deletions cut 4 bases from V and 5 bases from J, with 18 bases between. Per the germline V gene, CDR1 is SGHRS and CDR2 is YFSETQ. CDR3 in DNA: TGCGCCAGCAGCCCCGGAGGACAGAAGGGGTATGGCTACACCTTC. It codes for CASSPGGQKGYGYTF.

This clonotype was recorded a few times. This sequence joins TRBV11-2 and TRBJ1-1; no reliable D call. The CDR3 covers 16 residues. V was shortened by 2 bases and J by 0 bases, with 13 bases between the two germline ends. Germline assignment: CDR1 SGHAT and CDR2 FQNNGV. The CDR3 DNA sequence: TGTGCCAGCAGCTTATTCGAAGCCCTGATGAACACTGAAGCTTTCTTT. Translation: CASSLFEALMNTEAFF.

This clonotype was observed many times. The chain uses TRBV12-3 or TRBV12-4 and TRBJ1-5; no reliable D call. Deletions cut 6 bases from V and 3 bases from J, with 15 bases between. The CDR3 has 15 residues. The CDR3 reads CASRGVGDNNQPQHF. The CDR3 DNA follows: TGTGCCAGCAGGGGTGTTGGGGATAACAATCAGCCCCAGCATTTT.

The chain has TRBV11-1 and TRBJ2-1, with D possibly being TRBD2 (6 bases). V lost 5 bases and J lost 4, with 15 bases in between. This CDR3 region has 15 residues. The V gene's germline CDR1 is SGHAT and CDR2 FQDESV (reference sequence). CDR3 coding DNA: TGTGCCAGCAGCCCCGGACTAATTAGTTACAATGAGCAGTTCTTC. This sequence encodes CASSPGLISYNEQFF. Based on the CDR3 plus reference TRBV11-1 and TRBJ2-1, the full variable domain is EAEVAQSPRYKITEKSQAVAFWCDPISGHATLYWYRQILGQGPELLVQFQDESVVDDSQLPKDRFSAERLKGVDSTLKIQPAELGDSAMYLCASSPGLISYNEQFFGPGTRLTVL.

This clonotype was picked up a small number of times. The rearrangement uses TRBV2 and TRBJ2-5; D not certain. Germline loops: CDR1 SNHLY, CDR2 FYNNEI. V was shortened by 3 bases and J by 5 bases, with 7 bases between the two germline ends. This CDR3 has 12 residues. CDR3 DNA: TGTGCCAGCAGTGACAGCCTTGAGACCCAGTACTTC. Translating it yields CASSDSLETQYF.

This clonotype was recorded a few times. CDR3 nucleotides: TGTGCCAGCAGCCGCCTTAAGGGTACGCAGTATTTT. Amino acids: CASSRLKGTQYF. This chain joins TRBV7-2 and TRBJ2-3; the D is unclear. The CDR3 runs to 12 residues. The germline V gene has CDR1 SGHTA and CDR2 FQGNSA. Trimming took off 5 bases at V and 8 bases at J, with 11 bases between the two ends.

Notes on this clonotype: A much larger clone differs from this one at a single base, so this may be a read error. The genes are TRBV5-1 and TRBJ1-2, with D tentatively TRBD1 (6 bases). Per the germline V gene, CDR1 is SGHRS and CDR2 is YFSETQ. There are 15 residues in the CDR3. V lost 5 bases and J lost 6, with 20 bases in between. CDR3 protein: CASSSSLGGRDGYTF. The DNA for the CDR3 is TGCGCCAGCAGTTCCAGCCTCGGGGGGCGCGATGGCTACACCTTC.

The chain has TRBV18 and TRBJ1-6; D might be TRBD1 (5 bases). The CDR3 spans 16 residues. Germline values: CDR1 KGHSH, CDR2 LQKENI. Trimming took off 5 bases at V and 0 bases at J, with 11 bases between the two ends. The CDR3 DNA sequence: TGTGCCAGCTCAGTACAGGAGGGCTCCTATAATTCACCCCTCCACTTT. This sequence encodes CASSVQEGSYNSPLHF. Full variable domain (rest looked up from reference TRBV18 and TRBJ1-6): NAGVMQNPRHLVRRRGQEARLRCSPMKGHSHVYWYRQLPEEGLKFMVYLQKENIIDESGMPKERFSAEFPKEGPSILRIQQVVRGDSAAYFCASSVQEGSYNSPLHFGNGTRLTVT.

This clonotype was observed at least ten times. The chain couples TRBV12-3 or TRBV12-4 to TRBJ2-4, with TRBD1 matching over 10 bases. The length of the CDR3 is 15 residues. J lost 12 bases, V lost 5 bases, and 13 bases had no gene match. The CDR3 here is CASSPGGGQGTTQYF. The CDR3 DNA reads TGTGCCAGCAGTCCCGGGGGGGGACAGGGGACAACTCAGTACTTC.